The 15 T cell receptor beta chains below all came from one sample that was sequenced in a study of T cell repertoires in cytomegalovirus infection. In TCRdb, the reads were re-called with MiXCR into one record per CDR3 protein. The sample carries hundreds of thousands of distinct CDR3 sequences, roughly 35% recorded once. What was sequenced was PBMCs. Receptor source: a human donor in good health (CMV status not recorded). Some clones in this sample may be carry-over from other donors' samples.

Notes on this clonotype: This may be a read error, as it is one base from a much larger clone. The rearrangement uses TRBV7-4 and TRBJ2-7; either TRBD1 or TRBD2 may fit D (5 bases each). CDR3 length: 15 amino acids. Trimming removed 5 bases at V and 3 bases at J, with 17 bases between. The germline CDR1 and CDR2 sequences are SGHVT and SQSDAQ. Here the CDR3 reads CASSRTDGTDYEQYF. CDR3 bases: TGTGCCAGCAGCCGCACTGACGGGACGGACTACGAGCAGTACTTC.

This clonotype has only a few counts. This rearrangement joins TRBV20-1 to TRBJ1-1, with 7 bases matching TRBD1. V lost 6 bases to trimming and J lost 3 bases; unmatched junction nucleotides: 7. CDR1 and CDR2 (germline): DFQATT, SNEGSKA (reference sequence). The CDR3 loop spans 13 amino acids. The CDR3 spells CSANPGGDTEAFF. The CDR3 bases are TGCAGTGCAAATCCAGGGGGGGACACTGAAGCTTTCTTT.

The J gene is TRBJ2-1, the V gene TRBV12-3 or TRBV12-4; 9 bases fit TRBD2. The V gene end was trimmed by 6 bases and the J gene end by 7 bases; junction bases not matched to a gene: 13. The CDR3 has 16 residues. The DNA of the CDR3 is TGTGCCAGCAGGCCCGGGTCGGGACTAGCTCTTAATGAGCAGTTCTTC. Its translation is CASRPGSGLALNEQFF.

This clonotype was seen more than once but under ten times. The chain employs TRBV4-1 and TRBJ2-1; D call uncertain. The germline V gene encodes CDR1 MGHRA and CDR2 YSYEKL. The CDR3 totals 14 residues. Trimming shortened V by 0 bases and J by 10 bases, and 13 bases separated the two germline ends. As DNA, the CDR3 is TGCGCCAGCAGCCAAGATGTTTCTCGCAACGAGCAGTTCTTC. This sequence encodes CASSQDVSRNEQFF.

This clonotype was recorded at least ten times. The chain has TRBV12-3 or TRBV12-4 and TRBJ2-5; D not certain. The J call may be mistaken, given a closer DNA end match to TRBJ2-3. CDR3 length: 12 amino acids. The CDR3 DNA follows: TGTGCCAGCAGTTTAGGAGTGGAGACGCAGTATTTT. This encodes CASSLGVETQYF.

This clonotype was recorded many times. This chain connects TRBV7-2 to TRBJ1-2, with 10 positions matching TRBD1. CDR3 length: 15 residues. The V gene end was trimmed by 4 bases and the J gene end by 7 bases; junction bases not matched to a gene: 9. The germline V gene encodes CDR1 SGHTA and CDR2 FQGNSA. DNA of the CDR3: TGTGCCAGCAGCTCGATACCGGGACAGGGGATTGGCTACACCTTC. It specifies CASSSIPGQGIGYTF. Filled out from reference TRBV7-2 and TRBJ1-2, the complete variable domain reads GAGVSQSPSNKVTEKGKDVELRCDPISGHTALYWYRQSLGQGLEFLIYFQGNSAPDKSGLPSDRFSAERTGGSVSTLTIQRTQQEDSAVYLCASSSIPGQGIGYTFGSGTRLTVV.

The genes are TRBV3-1 and TRBJ2-1; D is undetermined. Trimming left V 0 bases short and J 8 bases short, with 5 bases between. Germline CDR1 and CDR2: LGHDT and YNNKEL (reference sequence). The CDR3 covers 12 residues. The CDR3 bases are TGTGCCAGCAGCCAAGATGTCGATGAGCAGTTCTTC. Protein: CASSQDVDEQFF.

The table lists this clonotype with a few counts. V usage is TRBV7-8 and J usage is TRBJ1-6, with 7 nucleotides matching TRBD1. Germline-derived CDR1 and CDR2 are SGHVS and FQNEAQ. V lost 6 bases to trimming and J lost 5 bases; unmatched junction nucleotides: 7. The CDR3 is 15 residues long. Written as DNA, the CDR3 is TGTGCCAGCAGTTTACCGGGACAGAATAATTCACCCCTCCACTTT. It specifies CASSLPGQNNSPLHF.

V and J are TRBV27 and TRBJ1-5, with D unclear. This CDR3 contains 16 residues. Trimming shortened V by 5 bases and J by 7 bases, and 21 bases separated the two germline ends. The germline gives CDR1 MNHEY, CDR2 SMNVEV (reference sequence). Here the CDR3 reads CASSGRLGNSPQPQHF. In DNA, the CDR3 is TGTGCCAGCAGTGGCCGACTGGGTAATTCTCCCCAGCCCCAGCATTTT.

This clonotype has only a few counts. The chain couples TRBV15 to TRBJ2-7; possibly TRBD1 for D (5 bases). Trimming stripped 3 bases from V and 1 base from J, with 10 bases between. Germline V gene lookup returns CDR1 LNHNV and CDR2 YYDKDF (reference sequence). The CDR3 sequence is 14 residues long. CDR3 nucleotide sequence: TGTGCCACCAGCAGCATACAGGAATCCTACGAGCAGTACTTC. As protein: CATSSIQESYEQYF. Full variable domain (missing parts from reference TRBV15 and TRBJ2-7): DAMVIQNPRYQVTQFGKPVTLSCSQTLNHNVMYWYQQKSSQAPKLLFHYYDKDFNNEADTPDNFQSRRPNTSFCFLDIRSPGLGDTAMYLCATSSIQESYEQYFGPGTRLTVT.

The V and J genes are TRBV27 and TRBJ2-2, with D maybe TRBD1 (6 bases). The CDR3 length is 15 residues. V was cut by 7 bases and J by 0 bases, with 12 bases left in between. CDR1 MNHEY and CDR2 SMNVEV come from the germline V gene (reference sequence). The CDR3 DNA reads as TGTGCCAGCAACAACAGGGCAGCGAACACCGGGGAGCTGTTTTTT. It codes for CASNNRAANTGELFF.

The V call is TRBV12-3 or TRBV12-4, the J call TRBJ2-5; maybe TRBD2 (5 bases). V was cut by 6 bases and J by 5 bases, with 13 bases left in between. CDR3 length equals 13 residues. In DNA form, the CDR3 reads TGTGCCAGCAGGGGGAGCCCCCGGGAGACCCAGTACTTC. Its translation: CASRGSPRETQYF.

This clonotype was seen only a few times. The chain joins TRBV28 to TRBJ1-6; tentatively, D is TRBD1 (5 bases). Looked up from germline, CDR1 is MDHEN and CDR2 is SYDVKM. Trimming removed 5 bases from V and 9 bases from J, with 14 bases in between. The CDR3 totals 14 residues. CDR3 in DNA: TGTGCCAGCAGTGACTCTCATAGGGGTTCACCCCTCCACTTT. Amino acid sequence: CASSDSHRGSPLHF. The full variable domain, its missing parts supplied by reference TRBV28 and TRBJ1-6, is DVKVTQSSRYLVKRTGEKVFLECVQDMDHENMFWYRQDPGLGLRLIYFSYDVKMKEKGDIPEGYSVSREKKERFSLILESASTNQTSMYLCASSDSHRGSPLHFGNGTRLTVT.

This clonotype came up a few times. This chain joins TRBV19 and TRBJ1-1, with D perhaps TRBD1 (6 bases). There are 14 residues in the CDR3. In germline, CDR1 is LNHDA, CDR2 SQIVND (reference sequence). V shed 6 bases and J shed 2 bases, with 13 bases lying between them. The CDR3 DNA reads as TGTGCCAGTAGCACCGGGACACCAAACACTGAAGCTTTCTTT. This encodes CASSTGTPNTEAFF.

This clonotype was counted only a few times. V gene TRBV14 combines with J gene TRBJ1-1, with D maybe TRBD1 (5 bases). Between the trimmed V and J ends, which lost 2 bases and 1 base, there was a span of 11 bases. Germline CDR1 is SGHDN and CDR2 is FVKESK. The CDR3 is 15 residues long. Written as DNA, the CDR3 is TGTGCCAGCAGCCAACGGACTGGGGCGAACACTGAAGCTTTCTTT. Its translation is CASSQRTGANTEAFF.